A single sample gave rise to the 22 T cell receptor beta chains below, sequenced in a study of spatial heterogeneity in lung cancer. MiXCR, run by TCRdb on the 5' RACE reads, gives a single entry per CDR3 protein. The sample includes 49,000 or so distinct CDR3 sequences, approximately 10% of them seen just once. Time point in this sample: sample taken at primary tumor resection. The study sequenced unsorted whole RNA from tumor, nontumor lung or frozen PBMC. The sample in question was PBMCs, obtained at surgery. The receptors stem from a female donor with early-stage non-small cell lung cancer.

This chain uses TRBV27 with TRBJ1-1; TRBD1 aligns across 12 bases. The CDR3 sequence is 18 residues long. Germline trimming cut 7 bases from V and 5 bases from J; bases unmatched to any gene: 17. Germline V gene data show CDR1 as MNHEY and CDR2 as SMNVEV (reference sequence). The CDR3 region is CASTSPSRDRGHGTEAFF. DNA of the CDR3: TGTGCCAGCACCTCACCGTCCCGGGACAGGGGGCACGGGACTGAAGCTTTCTTT.

This clonotype was recorded a few times. The chain joins TRBV7-8 to TRBJ2-4; a possible D gene is TRBD1 (5 bases). The germline V gene encodes CDR1 SGHVS and CDR2 FQNEAQ. CDR3 size: 17 residues. With 5 bases removed from V and 0 bases from J, the gap between germline ends came to 17 bases. CDR3 coding DNA: TGTGCCAGCAGCCCCCTGGGGCAGGGTCTAGCCAAAAACATTCAGTACTTC. Its translation is CASSPLGQGLAKNIQYF.

This clonotype has more than one count but fewer than ten. The CDR3 DNA follows: TGTGCCAGCAGCTTAGAAGCACAGGGGAGAACGCAGTATTTT. Its protein product is CASSLEAQGRTQYF. J is TRBJ2-3 and V is TRBV7-8; 7 bases map to TRBD1. Germline V lookup: CDR1 SGHVS, CDR2 FQNEAQ. The CDR3 is made up of 14 amino acids. V trimming: 1 base; J trimming: 9 bases; junction bases outside the gene matches: 7.

V gene TRBV15 combines with J gene TRBJ2-7; 10 nucleotides match TRBD1. The V gene end was trimmed by 3 bases and the J gene end by 5 bases; junction bases not matched to a gene: 7. Per germline, CDR1 LNHNV and CDR2 YYDKDF (reference sequence). There are 15 residues in the CDR3. The CDR3 here is CATSSSGTGAHEQYF. The CDR3 bases are TGTGCCACCAGCAGTTCCGGGACAGGGGCCCACGAGCAGTACTTC. The full variable domain, with the rest looked up from reference TRBV15 and TRBJ2-7, is DAMVIQNPRYQVTQFGKPVTLSCSQTLNHNVMYWYQQKSSQAPKLLFHYYDKDFNNEADTPDNFQSRRPNTSFCFLDIRSPGLGDTAMYLCATSSSGTGAHEQYFGPGTRLTVT.

This clonotype appeared many times. This rearrangement joins TRBV20-1 to TRBJ2-6, with TRBD1 as a possible D gene (5 bases). V was trimmed by 3 bases and J by 4 bases, leaving 13 bases between them. Germline V gene data show CDR1 as DFQATT and CDR2 as SNEGSKA (reference sequence). The CDR3 has 15 residues. In DNA, the CDR3 is TGCAGTGCTAGCCCCGCAGGGCACGGGGCCAACGTCCTGACTTTC. This translates into CSASPAGHGANVLTF.

The CDR3: CASSPGTSGVNLQETQYF. CDR3 nucleotides: TGTGCCAGTAGTCCCGGGACTAGCGGGGTTAACCTCCAAGAGACCCAGTACTTC. The gene calls are TRBV19 and TRBJ2-5; 13 nucleotides line up with TRBD2. Germline CDR1 and CDR2: LNHDA and SQIVND (reference sequence). Trimming removed 5 bases from V and 1 base from J; junction bases left unmatched: 10. This CDR3 is built from 18 residues.

This clonotype was seen a few times. The rearrangement joins TRBV11-2 to TRBJ2-1; 8 nucleotides agree with TRBD2. Germline V gene sequence: CDR1 SGHAT, CDR2 FQNNGV. CDR3 size: 15 residues. The V gene end was trimmed by 5 bases and the J gene end by 9 bases; junction bases not matched to a gene: 12. The CDR3, as DNA: TGTGCCAGCAGCGGGCAGACTAGCGCGGGGGCTGAGCAGTTCTTC. Its translation: CASSGQTSAGAEQFF.

This clonotype was seen ten or more times. The chain is built from TRBV5-5 and TRBJ2-3; D is possibly TRBD1 (6 bases). CDR3 length: 14 residues. Germline values: CDR1 SGHKS, CDR2 YYEKEE (reference sequence). V shed 4 bases and J shed 1 base, with 10 bases lying between them. The CDR3 loop reads CASSPGHRTDTQYF. Here the CDR3 DNA reads TGTGCCAGCAGCCCGGGACATCGCACAGATACGCAGTATTTT.

This clonotype was picked up many times. This chain links TRBV23-1 with TRBJ2-2, with TRBD1 matching 8 bases. TRBV23-1 is identified as an open reading frame with a role that is uncertain. With V trimmed by 3 bases and J by 0 bases, 3 bases remained unmatched. CDR3 length equals 16 residues. CDR3 nucleotides: TGCGCCAGCAGTCACGGGACAGGAGCGAACACCGGGGAGCTGTTTTTT. Protein product: CASSHGTGANTGELFF.

The chain recombines TRBV7-2 with TRBJ1-4; no clear D gene. This CDR3 is 15 amino acids long. Germline CDR1 reads SGHTA; CDR2 reads FQGNSA. V gave up 0 bases and J gave up 3 bases, with 8 bases separating them. The chain's CDR3 is CASSLAGKPNEKLFF. The CDR3 DNA reads TGTGCCAGCAGCTTAGCGGGGAAGCCTAATGAAAAACTGTTTTTT.

This clonotype was seen only a few times. The chain has TRBV7-2 and TRBJ2-2; a possible D gene is TRBD1 (6 bases). Germline loops: CDR1 SGHTA, CDR2 FQGNSA. V was cut by 5 bases and J by 5 bases, with 12 bases left in between. The CDR3 spans 14 residues. This CDR3 reads CASSVLQGTGELFF. The DNA of the CDR3 is TGTGCCAGCAGCGTCCTACAGGGTACCGGGGAGCTGTTTTTT.

There are a few counts of this clonotype. The chain uses TRBV27 and TRBJ2-2, with D possibly being TRBD1 or TRBD2 (5 bases each). V lost 6 bases and J 5 bases, leaving 19 bases between the germline ends. This CDR3 region has 16 residues. Germline assignment: CDR1 MNHEY and CDR2 SMNVEV (reference sequence). CDR3 in DNA: TGTGCCAGCAGCCCTCCCCACGGGACGCGGACCGGGGAGCTGTTTTTT. The encoded protein is CASSPPHGTRTGELFF.

The V call is TRBV7-2, the J call TRBJ2-3; D may be TRBD2 (5 bases). The germline gives CDR1 SGHTA, CDR2 FQGNSA. Between the trimmed V and J ends, which lost 5 bases and 2 bases, there was a span of 11 bases. CDR3 size: 14 residues. CDR3 nucleotide sequence: TGTGCCAGCAGCATGAAAGCGGCCACAGATACGCAGTATTTT. Protein: CASSMKAATDTQYF.

The chain recombines TRBV5-1 with TRBJ1-1; tentative D call: TRBD1 (5 bases). V was cut by 4 bases and J by 4 bases, with 17 bases left in between. CDR3 length: 15 residues. The germline V gene has CDR1 SGHRS and CDR2 YFSETQ. For the CDR3, the DNA is TGCGCCAGCAGCGTGAGTGGGGCATCGGTCACTGAAGCTTTCTTT. This encodes CASSVSGASVTEAFF.

V is TRBV12-3 or TRBV12-4 and J is TRBJ1-3; weak D call: TRBD1 (6 bases). V lost 7 bases, J lost 0 bases, and 16 bases lay in between. CDR3 length: 16 residues. The CDR3 DNA follows: TGTGCCAGCACCCTCCGAGACAGGACCTCTGGAAACACCATATATTTT. This sequence encodes CASTLRDRTSGNTIYF.

This clonotype was picked up a small number of times. The genes are TRBV29-1 and TRBJ2-2; 7 bases are a match to TRBD1. V dropped 5 bases and J dropped 1; count of bases not matched to a gene: 4. The CDR3 runs 14 residues. Germline CDR1 is SQVTM and CDR2 is ANQGSEA. As DNA, the CDR3 is TGCAGCGTTTTAGGGGGCAAGAACACCGGGGAGCTGTTTTTT. Protein: CSVLGGKNTGELFF.

This clonotype has more than one count but fewer than ten. The chain has TRBV5-1 and TRBJ2-7; 11 nucleotides line up with TRBD1. The CDR3 length is 17 residues. After removal of 4 bases from V and 5 bases from J, the junction contained 14 bases not matched to a gene. The germline V gene encodes CDR1 SGHRS and CDR2 YFSETQ. CDR3 amino acids: CASSPIGGRTGGNEQYF. In nucleotides, the CDR3 is TGCGCCAGCAGCCCAATCGGGGGACGGACAGGGGGCAACGAGCAGTACTTC.

This clonotype has more than one count but fewer than ten. Written as DNA, the CDR3 is TGCGCCAGCAGCTGGGGCGCGACAGGGGACAATGAGCAGTTCTTC. This sequence encodes CASSWGATGDNEQFF. This chain uses TRBV5-1 with TRBJ2-1; 8 nucleotides align to TRBD1. The J segment lost 5 bases and the V segment lost 3 bases, leaving 7 bases of the junction unmatched. CDR1 and CDR2 from the germline V gene are SGHRS and YFSETQ. This CDR3 has 15 amino acids. Full variable domain (rest looked up from reference TRBV5-1 and TRBJ2-1): KAGVTQTPRYLIKTRGQQVTLSCSPISGHRSVSWYQQTPGQGLQFLFEYFSETQRNKGNFPGRFSGRQFSNSRSEMNVSTLELGDSALYLCASSWGATGDNEQFFGPGTRLTVL.

This clonotype was recorded many times. This chain uses TRBV5-1 with TRBJ2-3; a weak D match, TRBD2 (7 bases). CDR1 is SGHRS, CDR2 YFSETQ, per germline. The CDR3 is 16 residues long. V was cut by 5 bases and J by 2 bases, with 18 bases left in between. The CDR3 loop reads CASSLSGGPNTDTQYF. In nucleotides, the CDR3 is TGCGCCAGCAGTTTGTCGGGGGGCCCGAACACAGATACGCAGTATTTT.

This rearrangement joins TRBV11-1 to TRBJ2-4; D might be TRBD2 (6 bases). This CDR3 region has 15 residues. V lost 2 bases, J lost 4 bases, and 12 bases lay in between. Germline CDR1 SGHAT, CDR2 FQDESV (reference sequence). The CDR3 region is CASSLSIGGKNIQYF. CDR3 in DNA: TGTGCCAGCAGCTTAAGCATTGGAGGGAAAAACATTCAGTACTTC.

The chain links TRBV20-1 to TRBJ1-4; TRBD1 is a possible D gene (5 bases). In germline, CDR1 is DFQATT, CDR2 SNEGSKA (reference sequence). The V and J ends lost 5 bases and 1 base respectively, with 14 bases between them. The CDR3 spans 15 residues. The CDR3 DNA is TGCAGTGCTCTCCCCCTGGGGGAAACTAATGAAAAACTGTTTTTT. As protein: CSALPLGETNEKLFF.

This clonotype has just a few counts. The V gene is TRBV6-5, the J gene TRBJ2-1; maybe TRBD1 (6 bases). Trimming took off 6 bases at V and 0 bases at J, with 12 bases between the two ends. Germline V gene data show CDR1 as MNHEY and CDR2 as SVGAGI. The CDR3 totals 15 residues. The CDR3 DNA is TGTGCCAGCAGCCTGGACAGCCGCTCCTACAATGAGCAGTTCTTC. Translated: CASSLDSRSYNEQFF.